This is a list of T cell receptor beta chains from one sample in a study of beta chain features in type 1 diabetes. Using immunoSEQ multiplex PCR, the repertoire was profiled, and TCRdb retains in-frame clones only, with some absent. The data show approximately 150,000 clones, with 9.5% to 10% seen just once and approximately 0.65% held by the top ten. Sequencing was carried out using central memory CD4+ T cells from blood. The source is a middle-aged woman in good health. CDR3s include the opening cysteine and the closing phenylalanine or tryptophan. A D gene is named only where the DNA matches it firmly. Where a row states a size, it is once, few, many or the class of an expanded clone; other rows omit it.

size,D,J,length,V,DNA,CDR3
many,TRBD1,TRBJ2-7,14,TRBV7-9,TGTGCCAGCAGCTTAGCCAGTACAGGGGATGAGCAGTACTTC,CASSLASTGDEQYF
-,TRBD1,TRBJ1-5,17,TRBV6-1,TGTGCCAGCAGTGCCCCCGGGACAGGTGGGAGTAATCAGCCCCAGCATTTT,CASSAPGTGGSNQPQHF
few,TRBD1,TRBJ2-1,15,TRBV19,TGTGCCAGTAGTCTCGGACAGGGGGGAGCCAATGAGCAGTTCTTC,CASSLGQGGANEQFF
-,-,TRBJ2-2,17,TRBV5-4,TGTGCCAGCAGCTTGGTATCCGGCGGCAGGGACACCGGGGAGCTGTTTTTT,CASSLVSGGRDTGELFF
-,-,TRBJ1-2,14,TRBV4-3,TGCGCCAGCAGCCAAGAGCAGGGCCACTATGGCTACACCTTC,CASSQEQGHYGYTF
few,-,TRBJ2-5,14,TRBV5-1,TGCGCCAGCAGCTTGGCGGGAAGCCAAGAGACCCAGTACTTC,CASSLAGSQETQYF
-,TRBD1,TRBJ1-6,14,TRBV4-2,TGTGCCAGCAGCCTCGGACAGGGGAATTCACCCCTCCACTTT,CASSLGQGNSPLHF
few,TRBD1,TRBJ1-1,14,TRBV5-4,TGTGCCAGCAGGAAGGACAGGGGACACACTGAAGCTTTCTTT,CASRKDRGHTEAFF
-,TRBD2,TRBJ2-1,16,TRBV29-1,TGCAGCGGTGAAATACTAGCGGGGGCCTTAAACAATGAGCAGTTCTTC,CSGEILAGALNNEQFF
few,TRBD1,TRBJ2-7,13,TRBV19,TGTGCCACCTCTGGACAGGGTCAGTACGAGCAGTACTTC,CATSGQGQYEQYF
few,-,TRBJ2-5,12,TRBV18,TGTGCCAGCTCTACCGGCCAAGAGACCCAGTACTTC,CASSTGQETQYF
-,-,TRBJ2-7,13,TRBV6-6,TGTGCCAGCAGCATATCTCGAGAGGACGAGCAGTACTTC,CASSISREDEQYF
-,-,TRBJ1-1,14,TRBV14,TGTGCCAGCAGCCAACAGGTCAAGAACACTGAAGCTTTCTTT,CASSQQVKNTEAFF
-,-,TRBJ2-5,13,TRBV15,TGTGCCACCAGCAGAGATCCGGGAGAGACCCAGTACTTC,CATSRDPGETQYF
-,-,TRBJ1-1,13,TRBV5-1,TGCGCCAGCAAGGACAGTGCAAACACTGAAGCTTTCTTT,CASKDSANTEAFF
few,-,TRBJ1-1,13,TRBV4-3,TGCGCCAGCAGCCCCGGGACGGACAGAGAAGCTTTCTTT,CASSPGTDREAFF
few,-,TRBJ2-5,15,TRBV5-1,TGCGCCAGCAGCTTGTGGCGGGACAGACAAGAGACCCAGTACTTC,CASSLWRDRQETQYF
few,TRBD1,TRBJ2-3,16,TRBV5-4,TGTGCCAGCAGCCTCGCCGGGACAGGGGGCGCAGATACGCAGTATTTT,CASSLAGTGGADTQYF
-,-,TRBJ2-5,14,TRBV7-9,TGTGCCAGCAGCTTAACGTCATCAGCGGAGACCCAGTACTTC,CASSLTSSAETQYF
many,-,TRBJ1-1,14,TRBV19,TGTGCCAGTTTTTCCAATACGGTGAACACTGAAGCTTTCTTT,CASFSNTVNTEAFF
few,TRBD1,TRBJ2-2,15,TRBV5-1,TGCGCCAGCAGCCAGGACAGGGCGAACACCGGGGAGCTGTTTTTT,CASSQDRANTGELFF
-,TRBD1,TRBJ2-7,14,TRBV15,TGTGCCACCAGCAGGGCCGGGACAGCATACGAGCAGTACTTC,CATSRAGTAYEQYF
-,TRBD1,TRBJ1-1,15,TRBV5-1,TGCGCCAGCAGGATGGGGCAGGGGGTCGGCACTGAAGCTTTCTTT,CASRMGQGVGTEAFF
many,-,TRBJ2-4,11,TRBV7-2,TGTGCCAGCAGCTTACAGAACATTCAGTACTTC,CASSLQNIQYF
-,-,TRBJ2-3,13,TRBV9,TGTGCCAGCAGCGTAGGGCCTCTAGATACGCAGTATTTT,CASSVGPLDTQYF
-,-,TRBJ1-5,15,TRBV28,TGTGCCAGCAGGATAGGAGGGGACCCCAATCAGCCCCAGCATTTT,CASRIGGDPNQPQHF
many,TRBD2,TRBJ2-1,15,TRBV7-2,TGTGCCAGCAGCTCGACTAGCGGGGGGGCCAATGAGCAGTTCTTC,CASSSTSGGANEQFF
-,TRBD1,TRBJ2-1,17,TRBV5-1,TGCGCCAGCAGCTTGGCCCCCCCGGGACAGGGTGCAAATGAGCAGTTCTTC,CASSLAPPGQGANEQFF
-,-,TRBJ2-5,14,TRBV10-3,TGTGCCATCAGTGATAGGACAGCCCAAGAGACCCAGTACTTC,CAISDRTAQETQYF
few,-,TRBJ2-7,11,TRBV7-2,TGTGCCAGCAGCTTAGGACTCGAGCAGTACTTC,CASSLGLEQYF
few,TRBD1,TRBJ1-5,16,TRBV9,TGTGCCAGCAGCGTAGGGGGGGGACAGGGGGATCAGCCCCAGCATTTT,CASSVGGGQGDQPQHF
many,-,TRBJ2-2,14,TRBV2,TGTGCCAGCCTAGGAGGGGCGCGCACCGGGGAGCTGTTTTTT,CASLGGARTGELFF
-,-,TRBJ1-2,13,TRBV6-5,TGTGCCAGCAGTGAAAACTCGGTCTATGGCTACACCTTC,CASSENSVYGYTF
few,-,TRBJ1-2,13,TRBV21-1,TGTGCCAGCAGCAACAGGGGACGCTATGGCTACACCTTC,CASSNRGRYGYTF
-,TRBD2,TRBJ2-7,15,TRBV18,TGTGCCAGCTCACCAGCTAGCGGACCTTTCTACGAGCAGTACTTC,CASSPASGPFYEQYF
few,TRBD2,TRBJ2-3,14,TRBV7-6,TGTGCCAGCGGCCAGACTAGCGGACTCCATACGCAGTATTTT,CASGQTSGLHTQYF
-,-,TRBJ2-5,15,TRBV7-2,TGTGCCAGCAGCTTAGGGCAGCGGGTACAAGAGACCCAGTACTTC,CASSLGQRVQETQYF
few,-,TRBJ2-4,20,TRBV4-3,TGCGCCAGCAGCCAAGATCGGAGGGGTACGGGCCCAATAGCCAAAAACATTCAGTACTTC,CASSQDRRGTGPIAKNIQYF
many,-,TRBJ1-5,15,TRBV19,TGTGCCAGTCACCCGCGGGACCCTAGCAATCAGCCCCAGCATTTT,CASHPRDPSNQPQHF
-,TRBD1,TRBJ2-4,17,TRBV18,TGTGCCAGCTCACCCCCAGGGGGAAACCTAGCCAAAAACATTCAGTACTTC,CASSPPGGNLAKNIQYF
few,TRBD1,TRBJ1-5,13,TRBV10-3,TGTGCCGCCCAGGGACAGGGAAGTCAGCCCCAGCATTTT,CAAQGQGSQPQHF
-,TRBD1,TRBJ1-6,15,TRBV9,TGTGCCAGCAGCGCCGGGGGACAGGGGAATTCACCCCTCCACTTT,CASSAGGQGNSPLHF
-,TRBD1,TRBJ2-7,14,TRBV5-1,TGCGCCAGCCAGTTTGGGACAGGGGGCTACGAGCAGTACTTC,CASQFGTGGYEQYF
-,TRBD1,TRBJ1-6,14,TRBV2,TGTGCCAGCAGCATAGACAGGGTGAATTCACCCCTCCACTTT,CASSIDRVNSPLHF
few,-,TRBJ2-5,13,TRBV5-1,TGCGCCAGCAGCCTTGACATCAAAGAGACCCAGTACTTC,CASSLDIKETQYF
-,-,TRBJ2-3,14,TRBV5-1,TGCGCCAGCAGCGCCGACATACCCACAGATACGCAGTATTTT,CASSADIPTDTQYF
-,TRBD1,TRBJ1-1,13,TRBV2,TGTGCCAGCTGGCGGACAGGGGCCACTGAAGCTTTCTTT,CASWRTGATEAFF
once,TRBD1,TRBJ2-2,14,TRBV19,TGTGCCAGTAGGGGACAGGGGGTTACCGGGGAGCTGTTTTTT,CASRGQGVTGELFF
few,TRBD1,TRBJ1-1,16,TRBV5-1,TGCGCCAGCAGCCCCGCCGAAGGGACAGGGTACACTGAAGCTTTCTTT,CASSPAEGTGYTEAFF
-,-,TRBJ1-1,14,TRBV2,TGTGCCAGCAGACTAAGACAGGCCTACACTGAAGCTTTCTTT,CASRLRQAYTEAFF
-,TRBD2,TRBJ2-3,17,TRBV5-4,TGTGCCAGCAGCGCGGGACTAGCGGGGGGGCCAACAGATACGCAGTATTTT,CASSAGLAGGPTDTQYF
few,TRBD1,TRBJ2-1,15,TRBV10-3,TGTGCCACCGACAGGGGCCCCAGCTCCTACAATGAGCAGTTCTTC,CATDRGPSSYNEQFF
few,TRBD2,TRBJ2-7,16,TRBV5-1,TGCGCCAGCAGCTTGGGCCTAGCGGGGATATCCTACGAGCAGTACTTC,CASSLGLAGISYEQYF
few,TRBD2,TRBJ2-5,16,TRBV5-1,TGCGCCAGCAGCTCGGGGGTCGGGGGGGACCAAGAGACCCAGTACTTC,CASSSGVGGDQETQYF
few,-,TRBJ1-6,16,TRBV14,TGTGCCAGCAGCCAAATCAGGGGCTCCTATAATTCACCCCTCCACTTT,CASSQIRGSYNSPLHF